This is a list of T cell receptor beta chains from one sample in a study of regulatory T cells in long-lasting Graves disease. Using its own MiXCR run on the multiplex PCR reads, TCRdb lists one record per CDR3 protein. This table has about half a million distinct CDR3 sequences, approximately 23% appearing once. Specimen: peripheral blood mononuclear cells (PBMCs), collected when the disease was refractory, from a patient treated with antithyroid drugs. Source of these receptors: a female donor with Graves disease. Each CDR3 is given with its conserved first and last residue. The D gene is left open where the match is weak. Expanded clones are given a class, and other clones once, few, many or no size at all.

J | D | size | V | DNA | CDR3
TRBJ2-5 | TRBD2 | . | TRBV6-1 | TGTGCCAGCAGTAGACTAGCGGGGGATACGTACCAAGAGACCCAGTACTTC | CASSRLAGDTYQETQYF
TRBJ1-1 | . | . | TRBV5-4 | TGTGCCAGCAGCTTGTTCGGGGGGCTGCAGGTCACTGAAGCTTTCTTT | CASSLFGGLQVTEAFF
TRBJ2-5 | . | many | TRBV20-1 | TGCAGTGCGGAGAAAGAGACCCAGTACTTC | CSAEKETQYF
TRBJ2-1 | . | . | TRBV20-1 | TGCAGTGTGCCACGAAGGCCGCACAATGAGCAGTTCTTC | CSVPRRPHNEQFF
TRBJ1-1 | . | many | TRBV6-5 | TGTGCCAGCAGTTATCGGCAGCCTTTGAACACTGAAGCTTTCTTT | CASSYRQPLNTEAFF
TRBJ1-6 | TRBD1 | many | TRBV6-1 | TGTGCCAGCAATTTCCGGGACAGGGATAATTCACCCCTCCACTTT | CASNFRDRDNSPLHF
TRBJ2-2 | . | . | TRBV7-3 | TGTGCCAGCAGCCAACAGGGCCCTAACACCGGGGAGCTGTTTTTT | CASSQQGPNTGELFF
TRBJ1-1 | . | many | TRBV6-2/TRBV6-3 | TGTGCCAGCAGTTATGGGCGACAAGCTTTCTTT | CASSYGRQAFF
TRBJ1-5 | . | . | TRBV7-9 | TGTGCCAGCAGCCACGACCGAGCCGGTAATCAGCCCCAGCATTTT | CASSHDRAGNQPQHF
TRBJ1-2 | . | few | TRBV7-9 | TGTGCCAGCAGCTATCCCTCTTCACTTTTGGGATACACCTTC | CASSYPSSLLGYTF
TRBJ2-5 | . | many | TRBV29-1 | TGCAGCGTTGAACCACAGGGATTTCAAGAGACCCAGTACTTC | CSVEPQGFQETQYF
TRBJ1-6 | TRBD1 | . | TRBV7-2 | TGTGCCAGCAGCTTGGTGGCAGGGGGATATTCACCCCTCCACTTT | CASSLVAGGYSPLHF
TRBJ2-7 | . | . | TRBV7-9 | TGTGCCAGCAGCTTACGAAACAGGGGGGGCGAGCAGTACTTC | CASSLRNRGGEQYF
TRBJ1-2 | . | . | TRBV11-2 | TGTGCCAGCAGCCCCAAAGGGGGGGGCTATGGCTACACCTTC | CASSPKGGGYGYTF
TRBJ1-1 | . | few | TRBV7-3 | TGTGCCAGCACCCAAATCCTAAACAGGGAAATCCCTGAAGCTTTCTTT | CASTQILNREIPEAFF
TRBJ1-2 | . | many | TRBV6-5 | TGTGCCAGCAGTTACGGAAGCTACTATGGCTACACCTTC | CASSYGSYYGYTF
TRBJ1-5 | . | . | TRBV15 | TGTGCCACCAGCAGAAATAGCAATCAGCCCCAGCATTTT | CATSRNSNQPQHF
TRBJ1-1 | . | . | TRBV20-1 | TGCAGTGCTATGACAGGGAACACTGAAGCTTTCTTT | CSAMTGNTEAFF
TRBJ1-5 | TRBD1 | . | TRBV4-1 | TGCGCCAGCAGCCAAGGAAGACCAGACAGGGTTGGCCAGCCCCAGCATTTT | CASSQGRPDRVGQPQHF
TRBJ1-4 | . | . | TRBV28 | TGTGCCAGCTTTGGGGGAGGGCGAGAAGAACTGTTTTTT | CASFGGGREELFF
TRBJ2-6 | . | few | TRBV20-1 | TGCAGTGCTAGTTACGTTGCAGGGTACTTTGACTCTGGGGCCAACGTCCTGACTTTC | CSASYVAGYFDSGANVLTF
TRBJ2-3 | TRBD1 | . | TRBV7-2 | TGTGCCAGCAGCTTTGGGTGGACAGGGAAGGCAGATACGCAGTATTTT | CASSFGWTGKADTQYF
TRBJ2-4 | . | . | TRBV4-3 | TGCGCCAGCAGCCAATTGGGGCGGACCAAAAACATTCAGTACTTC | CASSQLGRTKNIQYF